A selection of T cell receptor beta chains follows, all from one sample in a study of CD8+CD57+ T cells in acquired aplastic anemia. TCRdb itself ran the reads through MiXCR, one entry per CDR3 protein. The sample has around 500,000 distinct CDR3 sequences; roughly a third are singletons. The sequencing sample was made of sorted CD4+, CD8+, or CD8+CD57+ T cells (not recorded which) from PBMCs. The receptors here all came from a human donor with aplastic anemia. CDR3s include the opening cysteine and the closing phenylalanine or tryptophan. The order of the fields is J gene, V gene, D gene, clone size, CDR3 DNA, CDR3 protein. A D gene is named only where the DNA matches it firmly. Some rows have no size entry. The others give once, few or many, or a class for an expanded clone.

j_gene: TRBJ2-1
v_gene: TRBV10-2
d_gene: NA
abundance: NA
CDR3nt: TGCGCCAGCAGTGATATGGACTCCTACAATGAGCAGTTCTTC
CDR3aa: CASSDMDSYNEQFF

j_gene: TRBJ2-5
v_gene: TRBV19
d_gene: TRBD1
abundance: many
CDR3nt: TGTGCCAGTACCCAGACAGGGGGCGCATTGTGGTCCCAGTACTTC
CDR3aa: CASTQTGGALWSQYF

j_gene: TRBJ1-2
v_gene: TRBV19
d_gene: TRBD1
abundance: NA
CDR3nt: TGTGCCAGTAGTGCCGGGACAGGCTCTAACTATGGCTACACCTTC
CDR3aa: CASSAGTGSNYGYTF

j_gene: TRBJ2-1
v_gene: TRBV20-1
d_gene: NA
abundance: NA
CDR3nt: TGCAGTGCTAGGGGGAGTTACTTTGCGGCCTCCTACAATGAGCAGTTCTTC
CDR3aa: CSARGSYFAASYNEQFF

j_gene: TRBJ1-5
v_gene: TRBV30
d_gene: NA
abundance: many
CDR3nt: TGTGCCTGGAGCGGAGGGGATCAGCCCCAGCATTTT
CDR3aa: CAWSGGDQPQHF

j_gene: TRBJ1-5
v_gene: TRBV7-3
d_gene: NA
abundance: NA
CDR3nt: TGTGCCCGCAGCCAAGATCCGGGAGAGTATCAACAGCCCCAGCATTTT
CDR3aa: CARSQDPGEYQQPQHF

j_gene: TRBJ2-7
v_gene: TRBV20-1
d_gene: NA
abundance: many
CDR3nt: TGCAGTGCTAGTTGGGCGGGATACTCCTACGAGCAGTACTTC
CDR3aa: CSASWAGYSYEQYF

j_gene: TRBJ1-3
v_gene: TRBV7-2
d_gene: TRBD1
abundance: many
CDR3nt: TGTGCCAGCAGCCAGGACAGGGGGACTTTTTCTGGAAACACCATATATTTT
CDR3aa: CASSQDRGTFSGNTIYF

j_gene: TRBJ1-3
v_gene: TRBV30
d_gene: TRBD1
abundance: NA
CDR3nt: TGTGCCTCAACACTACAGGGGACAGGAAACACCATATATTTT
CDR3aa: CASTLQGTGNTIYF

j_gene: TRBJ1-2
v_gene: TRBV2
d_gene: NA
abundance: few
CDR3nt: TGTGCCAGCAGTTCACAGGGATACAGTGGCTACACCTTC
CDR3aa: CASSSQGYSGYTF

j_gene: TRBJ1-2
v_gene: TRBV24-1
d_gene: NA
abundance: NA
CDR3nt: TGTGCCACCCGTGGCGGTTGGCAGGGGCTCCATGGCTACACCTTC
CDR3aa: CATRGGWQGLHGYTF

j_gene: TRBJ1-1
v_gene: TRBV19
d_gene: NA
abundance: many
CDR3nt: TGTGCCAGTAGTATAAAAGCCGCGAACACTGAAGCTTTCTTT
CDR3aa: CASSIKAANTEAFF

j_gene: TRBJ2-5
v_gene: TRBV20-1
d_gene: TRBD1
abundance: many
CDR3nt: TGCAGTGCTCAACAGGGGGAGACCCAATACTTC
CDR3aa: CSAQQGETQYF

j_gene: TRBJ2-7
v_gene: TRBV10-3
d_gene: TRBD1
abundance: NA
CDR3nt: TGTGCCATCAGGGGGGACAGGGGGAGGGCTAGCTCCGAGCAGTACTTC
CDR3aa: CAIRGDRGRASSEQYF

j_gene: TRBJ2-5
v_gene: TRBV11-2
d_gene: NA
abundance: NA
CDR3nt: TGTGCCAGCAGCTCCGAACCCGGAGGGACCCAGTACTTC
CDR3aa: CASSSEPGGTQYF